A selection of T cell receptor beta chains follows, all from one sample in a study of blood T cell repertoires in COVID-19. Using immunoSEQ multiplex PCR, the repertoire was profiled, and TCRdb retains in-frame clones only, with some absent. The table has 200,000 to 250,000 clones, more than 85% seen once; the top ten hold over 1.5%. Specimen: peripheral blood. These receptor sequences come from a man between 40 and 49 years old with active or convalescent COVID-19. Each CDR3 is given with its conserved first and last residue. The order of the fields is CDR3 protein, CDR3 DNA, D gene, clone size, J gene, V gene, CDR3 length. D genes are given only for firm matches. Clone size is given for some rows only: seen once, a few or many times, or a class if the clone is expanded.

CDR3: CATSREAASGRAWEAQYF
DNA: TGTGCCACCAGCAGAGAGGCGGCTAGCGGGAGGGCCTGGGAGGCGCAGTATTTT
D: TRBD2
size: .
J: TRBJ2-3
V: TRBV15
length: 18

CDR3: CASGQTGVEAFF
DNA: TGTGCTAGTGGTCAAACGGGGGTTGAAGCTTTCTTT
D: .
size: .
J: TRBJ1-1
V: TRBV12-5
length: 12

CDR3: CASSLRDRAEQYF
DNA: TGCGCCAGCAGCCTCCGGGACAGGGCCGAGCAGTACTTC
D: TRBD1
size: .
J: TRBJ2-7
V: TRBV5-1
length: 13

CDR3: CASSTLSSYEQYF
DNA: TGTGCCAGCAGTACCCTTAGCTCCTACGAGCAGTACTTC
D: .
size: .
J: TRBJ2-7
V: TRBV27
length: 13

CDR3: CASSFQNPGTEAFF
DNA: TGTGCCAGCAGCTTTCAAAATCCCGGGACTGAAGCTTTCTTT
D: .
size: once
J: TRBJ1-1
V: TRBV13
length: 14

CDR3: CASSYKGQGVGNQPQHF
DNA: TGTGCCAGCAGCTATAAAGGACAGGGCGTCGGCAATCAGCCCCAGCATTTT
D: TRBD1
size: .
J: TRBJ1-5
V: TRBV7-8
length: 17

CDR3: CVTGVYNEQFF
DNA: TGTGTCACAGGAGTATACAATGAGCAGTTCTTC
D: .
size: .
J: TRBJ2-1
V: TRBV12-3/TRBV12-4
length: 11

CDR3: CASSPRDRGHGYTF
DNA: TGTGCCAGCTCACCCCGGGACAGGGGGCATGGCTACACCTTC
D: TRBD1
size: few
J: TRBJ1-2
V: TRBV18
length: 14

CDR3: CASSEPKGRAGLSYNEQFF
DNA: TGTGCCAGCAGTGAACCCAAGGGAAGAGCGGGCCTCTCCTACAATGAGCAGTTCTTC
D: .
size: .
J: TRBJ2-1
V: TRBV2
length: 19

CDR3: CASSEALRGPGRPQHF
DNA: TGTGCCAGCAGTGAAGCGCTTAGGGGACCCGGGAGGCCCCAGCATTTT
D: .
size: .
J: TRBJ1-5
V: TRBV6-1
length: 16

CDR3: CAISEVGETQYF
DNA: TGTGCCATCAGTGAGGTCGGAGAGACCCAGTACTTC
D: .
size: .
J: TRBJ2-5
V: TRBV10-3
length: 12

CDR3: CASSFYRGGEQYF
DNA: TGTGCCAGCAGTTTCTACAGGGGCGGCGAGCAGTACTTC
D: TRBD1
size: .
J: TRBJ2-7
V: TRBV11-2
length: 13

CDR3: CASRSGLGGETQYF
DNA: TGTGCCAGCAGGTCGGGTCTCGGGGGAGAGACCCAGTACTTC
D: .
size: .
J: TRBJ2-5
V: TRBV7-9
length: 14

CDR3: CASRDRSLYEKLFF
DNA: TGTGCCAGCAGGGACAGGAGCCTCTATGAAAAACTGTTTTTT
D: TRBD1
size: .
J: TRBJ1-4
V: TRBV6-5
length: 14

CDR3: CASTARDRLLGTQYF
DNA: TGTGCCAGCACCGCCCGGGACAGGCTTCTAGGTACGCAGTATTTT
D: TRBD1
size: .
J: TRBJ2-3
V: TRBV28
length: 15

CDR3: CASSPLGPNEKLFF
DNA: TGTGCCAGTAGTCCGCTGGGGCCGAATGAAAAACTGTTTTTT
D: .
size: .
J: TRBJ1-4
V: TRBV19
length: 14

CDR3: CASSLFDRRKYEQYF
DNA: TGTGCCAGCAGTTTATTCGACAGGAGAAAGTACGAGCAGTACTTC
D: .
size: .
J: TRBJ2-7
V: TRBV28
length: 15

CDR3: CASSFSGQGERNTIYF
DNA: TGTGCCAGCAGCTTTTCGGGACAGGGGGAGAGAAACACCATATATTTT
D: TRBD1
size: .
J: TRBJ1-3
V: TRBV5-8
length: 16

CDR3: CASSWGSGAYEQYF
DNA: TGTGCCAGCTCCTGGGGTAGCGGGGCCTACGAGCAGTACTTC
D: TRBD2
size: .
J: TRBJ2-7
V: TRBV11-2
length: 14

CDR3: CASSEGQGYGYTF
DNA: TGTGCCAGCAGTGAAGGACAGGGGTATGGCTACACCTTC
D: TRBD1
size: few
J: TRBJ1-2
V: TRBV2
length: 13

CDR3: CASSPIGGQGYTF
DNA: TGTGCCAGCAGTCCCATCGGGGGGCAGGGCTACACCTTC
D: .
size: once
J: TRBJ1-2
V: TRBV28
length: 13

CDR3: CASSLSQGYEQYF
DNA: TGTGCCAGCAGCTTGAGTCAGGGCTACGAGCAGTACTTC
D: .
size: .
J: TRBJ2-7
V: TRBV5-4
length: 13

CDR3: CASSLSPRGQPQHF
DNA: TGTGCCAGCAGTTTATCGCCTCGGGGTCAGCCCCAGCATTTT
D: .
size: .
J: TRBJ1-5
V: TRBV27
length: 14

CDR3: CASSHTHKNTEAFF
DNA: TGTGCCAGCAGCCACACCCACAAGAACACTGAAGCTTTCTTT
D: .
size: .
J: TRBJ1-1
V: TRBV4-2
length: 14

CDR3: CASSGTGILSPLHF
DNA: TGTGCCAGCAGCGGGACAGGTATCTTGTCACCCCTCCACTTT
D: TRBD1
size: few
J: TRBJ1-6
V: TRBV9
length: 14

CDR3: CASSKSSSGANVLTF
DNA: TGTGCCAGCAGTAAGAGTAGCTCTGGGGCCAACGTCCTGACTTTC
D: .
size: .
J: TRBJ2-6
V: TRBV3-1/TRBV3-2
length: 15

CDR3: CASSTRQGRAEEKLFF
DNA: TGTGCCAGCAGTACCCGACAGGGTAGGGCAGAAGAAAAACTGTTTTTT
D: TRBD1
size: .
J: TRBJ1-4
V: TRBV27
length: 16

CDR3: CASTLTGSNQPQHF
DNA: TGTGCCAGCACTTTGACAGGGAGCAATCAGCCCCAGCATTTT
D: TRBD1
size: .
J: TRBJ1-5
V: TRBV2
length: 14

CDR3: CATSDSGQGARGPQHF
DNA: TGTGCCACCAGTGATTCTGGACAGGGGGCGCGAGGGCCCCAGCATTTT
D: TRBD1
size: .
J: TRBJ1-5
V: TRBV24-1
length: 16

CDR3: CASSYQTRGDTQYF
DNA: TGTGCCAGCAGTTATCAAACGAGGGGGGATACGCAGTATTTT
D: .
size: .
J: TRBJ2-3
V: TRBV6-5
length: 14

CDR3: CASSLGRRFWNFSTDTQYF
DNA: TGCGCCAGCAGCTTGGGGAGGAGGTTCTGGAATTTTAGCACAGATACGCAGTATTTT
D: .
size: .
J: TRBJ2-3
V: TRBV5-1
length: 19

CDR3: CASGQGQGSAYNEQFF
DNA: TGTGCTAGTGGTCAAGGACAGGGTTCCGCCTACAATGAGCAGTTCTTC
D: TRBD1
size: .
J: TRBJ2-1
V: TRBV12-5
length: 16

CDR3: CASSSEQRQPQHF
DNA: TGTGCCAGCAGTTCCGAACAGAGACAGCCCCAGCATTTT
D: .
size: once
J: TRBJ1-5
V: TRBV7-8
length: 13

CDR3: CAWTGGGDNEQFF
DNA: TGTGCCTGGACTGGGGGAGGGGACAATGAGCAGTTCTTC
D: TRBD2
size: .
J: TRBJ2-1
V: TRBV30
length: 13

CDR3: CATRSGQGANQPQHF
DNA: TGTGCCACCAGATCCGGACAGGGGGCGAACCAGCCCCAGCATTTT
D: TRBD1
size: few
J: TRBJ1-5
V: TRBV24-1
length: 15

CDR3: CASSLTENTEAFF
DNA: TGTGCCAGCAGCTTGACAGAGAACACTGAAGCTTTCTTT
D: .
size: .
J: TRBJ1-1
V: TRBV11-2
length: 13

CDR3: CASSSVDSYNEQFF
DNA: TGTGCCAGCAGCTCGGTAGACTCCTACAATGAGCAGTTCTTC
D: .
size: .
J: TRBJ2-1
V: TRBV5-4
length: 14

CDR3: CASSYSKTPTSYEQYF
DNA: TGTGCCAGCAGTTACTCGAAAACCCCAACTTCCTACGAGCAGTACTTC
D: .
size: .
J: TRBJ2-7
V: TRBV6-2/TRBV6-3
length: 16

CDR3: CASTRGSSYNEQFF
DNA: TGTGCCAGCACCCGGGGAAGCTCCTACAATGAGCAGTTCTTC
D: .
size: .
J: TRBJ2-1
V: TRBV27
length: 14

CDR3: CAWSERTDYEQYF
DNA: TGTGCCTGGAGTGAAAGGACAGACTACGAGCAGTACTTC
D: .
size: .
J: TRBJ2-7
V: TRBV30
length: 13

CDR3: CASSPGTGEPQPQHF
DNA: TGTGCCAGCAGCCCGGGGACAGGGGAACCTCAGCCCCAGCATTTT
D: TRBD1
size: .
J: TRBJ1-5
V: TRBV5-8
length: 15

CDR3: CASSPAWGANEKLFF
DNA: TGTGCCAGCAGCCCAGCCTGGGGAGCTAATGAAAAACTGTTTTTT
D: .
size: .
J: TRBJ1-4
V: TRBV7-6
length: 15

CDR3: CASSQVAADTGEQYF
DNA: TGTGCCAGCAGTCAAGTAGCGGCGGACACCGGGGAGCAGTACTTC
D: .
size: .
J: TRBJ2-7
V: TRBV11-2
length: 15

CDR3: CASSPGQTRSYEQYF
DNA: TGTGCCAGCTCACCAGGACAGACACGCTCCTACGAGCAGTACTTC
D: .
size: .
J: TRBJ2-7
V: TRBV18
length: 15

CDR3: CASSLDQSYEQYF
DNA: TGCGCCAGCAGCTTGGACCAGTCCTACGAGCAGTACTTC
D: .
size: once
J: TRBJ2-7
V: TRBV5-1
length: 13

CDR3: CASSNDRPTGELFF
DNA: TGTGCCAGTAGCAACGACAGACCAACCGGGGAGCTGTTTTTT
D: .
size: .
J: TRBJ2-2
V: TRBV19
length: 14

CDR3: CASSLGTGGDSWGYTF
DNA: TGTGCCAGCAGTTTAGGGACAGGGGGTGACTCGTGGGGCTACACCTTC
D: TRBD1
size: .
J: TRBJ1-2
V: TRBV27
length: 16

CDR3: CASSSTGTGQTYEQYF
DNA: TGTGCCAGCAGTTCGACGGGGACAGGACAAACCTACGAGCAGTACTTC
D: TRBD1
size: .
J: TRBJ2-7
V: TRBV6-5
length: 16